Below, 25 T cell receptor beta chains from the same sample are listed, as sequenced in a study of T cell responses to AZD1222 COVID-19 vaccine. TCRdb keeps only in-frame clones here, not all; method: immunoSEQ multiplex PCR. The repertoire holds 120,000 or so clones, with about 89% as singletons. Specimen: peripheral blood, collected on day 0 of AZD1222 vaccination. These TCRs come from an adult in good health.

The chain is built from TRBV5-4 and TRBJ1-5, with D uncertain. Looked up from germline, CDR1 is SGHNT and CDR2 is YYREEE (reference sequence). The CDR3 extends over 15 amino acids. V gave up 4 bases and J gave up 3 bases, with 14 bases separating them. The CDR3 is CASSPGAGFNQPQHF. The DNA for the CDR3 is TGTGCCAGCAGCCCTGGCGCGGGATTCAATCAGCCCCAGCATTTT.

The rearrangement links TRBV10-3 to TRBJ1-5; TRBD1 might be the D (5 bases). The CDR3 length is 15 residues. V was clipped by 0 bases and J by 5 bases, with 11 bases between them. Germline CDR1 ENHRY, CDR2 SYGVKD. CDR3 sequence (DNA): TGTGCCATCAGTGAGTCCGGGCAGGGACATCAGCCCCAGCATTTT. This sequence encodes CAISESGQGHQPQHF.

The rearrangement links TRBV3-1 (or the pseudogene TRBV3-2) to TRBJ1-1; TRBD1 is a possible D gene (6 bases). CDR1 and CDR2 (germline): LGHDT, YNNKEL (reference sequence). This CDR3 region has 14 residues. V was pared by 7 bases and J by 9 bases, with 21 bases between. CDR3 in amino acids: CASTPNYGDIKAFF. Here the CDR3 DNA reads TGTGCCAGCACCCCGAATTATGGGGACATTAAAGCTTTCTTT.

This chain uses TRBV30 with TRBJ2-6, with D perhaps TRBD1 (7 bases). The CDR3 extends over 17 amino acids. Deletions cut 0 bases from V and 1 base from J, with 13 bases between. Germline values: CDR1 GTSNPN, CDR2 SVGIG (reference sequence). The CDR3 loop is CAWSVGRGASGANVLTF. The DNA of the CDR3 is TGTGCCTGGAGTGTAGGCAGGGGGGCGTCTGGGGCCAACGTCCTGACTTTC.

The gene calls are TRBV10-1 and TRBJ2-3; D may correspond to TRBD1 or TRBD2 (5 bases each). CDR1 and CDR2 (germline): WNHNN, SYGVQD (reference sequence). The V and J ends lost 5 bases and 0 bases respectively, with 12 bases between them. There are 15 residues in the CDR3. The CDR3 spells CASSPGTVSTDTQYF. Written as DNA, the CDR3 is TGCGCCAGCAGTCCCGGGACGGTCAGCACAGATACGCAGTATTTT.

This chain links TRBV13 with TRBJ1-2; D is undetermined. The CDR3 spans 13 residues. Trimming took off 0 bases at V and 1 base at J, with 3 bases between the two ends. CDR1 is PRHDT, CDR2 FYEKMQ, per germline (reference sequence). In nucleotides, the CDR3 is TGTGCCAGCAGCTTAGGGGTTAACTATGGCTACACCTTC. Amino acids: CASSLGVNYGYTF.

The chain joins TRBV9 to TRBJ1-3, with 8 bases lining up with TRBD1. V lost 3 bases and J lost 0; bases outside the gene matches: 11. Germline loops: CDR1 SGDLS, CDR2 YYNGEE. This CDR3 contains 18 residues. The CDR3 DNA is TGTGCCAGCAGCGCGCCCCTTGGACAGGGATACTCTGGAAACACCATATATTTT. As protein: CASSAPLGQGYSGNTIYF.

This chain links TRBV18 with TRBJ1-3; D unresolved. The germline CDR1 and CDR2 sequences are KGHSH and LQKENI. This CDR3 region has 11 residues. V lost 10 bases and J lost 7, with 11 bases in between. Here the CDR3 DNA reads TGTGCCATCCGAGGCGCCAACACCATATATTTT. This sequence encodes CAIRGANTIYF.

The chain carries TRBV9 and TRBJ2-1; 10 bases match TRBD2. This CDR3 is 15 amino acids long. The junction had 7 bases not matched to a gene; V was cut back by 3 bases and J by 7 bases. Germline values: CDR1 SGDLS, CDR2 YYNGEE. DNA of the CDR3: TGTGCCAGCAGCGCCCTAGCGGGAGAGGGAAATGAGCAGTTCTTC. Translating gives CASSALAGEGNEQFF. Full variable domain (rest looked up from reference TRBV9 and TRBJ2-1): DSGVTQTPKHLITATGQRVTLRCSPRSGDLSVYWYQQSLDQGLQFLIQYYNGEERAKGNILERFSAQQFPDLHSELNLSSLELGDSALYFCASSALAGEGNEQFFGPGTRLTVL.

The chain joins TRBV27 to TRBJ2-1; 9 bases agree with TRBD2. The CDR3 spans 16 residues. With V trimmed by 6 bases and J by 0 bases, 6 bases remained unmatched. CDR1 is MNHEY, CDR2 SMNVEV, per germline (reference sequence). The CDR3 sequence is CASRSYSGSSYNEQFF. The CDR3 DNA reads as TGTGCCAGCAGAAGCTATAGCGGGAGCTCCTACAATGAGCAGTTCTTC.

The chain has TRBV5-1 and TRBJ1-2; D gene ambiguous. V lost 0 bases and J 0 bases, leaving 6 bases between the germline ends. Germline V lookup: CDR1 SGHRS, CDR2 YFSETQ. This CDR3 spans 14 amino acids. CDR3 DNA: TGCGCCAGCAGCTTGGAACTAGCTAACTATGGCTACACCTTC. Amino acid sequence: CASSLELANYGYTF.

V is TRBV5-6 and J is TRBJ2-1, with D perhaps TRBD2 (6 bases). The germline gives CDR1 SGHDT, CDR2 YYEEEE. The CDR3 runs to 17 residues. Between the trimmed V and J ends, which lost 5 bases and 0 bases, there was a span of 18 bases. In DNA form, the CDR3 reads TGTGCCAGCAGGTCCGGGGGACCTGCTTTCTCCTACAATGAGCAGTTCTTC. As protein: CASRSGGPAFSYNEQFF.

The J gene is TRBJ1-1, the V gene TRBV5-1; D gene ambiguous. CDR3 size: 12 residues. The germline V and J ends were trimmed by 0 bases and 7 bases, with 7 bases remaining between them. The germline CDR1 and CDR2 sequences are SGHRS and YFSETQ. The CDR3 nucleotides are TGCGCCAGCAGCTTGGAACACAATGAAGCTTTCTTT. Its protein is CASSLEHNEAFF.

The genes are TRBV27 and TRBJ2-1; D uncertain. Germline V gives CDR1 MNHEY, CDR2 SMNVEV (reference sequence). The CDR3 has 14 amino acids. Between the trimmed V and J ends, which lost 5 bases and 4 bases, there was a span of 12 bases. The CDR3 DNA is TGTGCCAGCAGTCCTCGGACCATTTACAATGAGCAGTTCTTC. This codes for CASSPRTIYNEQFF.

This clone has just one count. The chain joins TRBV11-3 to TRBJ1-1, with TRBD1 matching over 9 bases. This CDR3 contains 15 residues. In germline, CDR1 is SGHNT, CDR2 YENEEA. J lost 10 bases, V lost 0 bases, and 9 bases had no gene match. CDR3 nucleotides: TGTGCCAGCAGCTTAGATCGGAGGACAGGGGTTGGAGCTTTCTTT. It translates to CASSLDRRTGVGAFF.

The V and J genes are TRBV5-1 and TRBJ2-5; the match to TRBD1 covers 8 bases. Germline V CDR1 and CDR2: SGHRS, YFSETQ. This CDR3 spans 15 amino acids. V lost 6 bases and J lost 1; bases outside the gene matches: 8. CDR3 nucleotide sequence: TGCGCCAGCACCGAAGGGGACAGGAGCCAAGAGACCCAGTACTTC. This gives the protein CASTEGDRSQETQYF.

The V gene is TRBV21-1, the J gene TRBJ2-3; the table's D call, TRBD1, was not checked against the DNA. TRBV21-1 is assigned pseudogene status. There are 17 residues in the CDR3. The CDR3, as DNA: TGTGCCAGCAGCAAACTACGGACAGTCCAGGGGACAGATACGCAGTATTTT. This sequence encodes CASSKLRTVQGTDTQYF.

V is TRBV7-9 and J is TRBJ2-1, with 8 positions matching TRBD1. The germline V gene has CDR1 SEHNR and CDR2 FQNEAQ (reference sequence). There are 14 residues in the CDR3. Trimming at V came to 4 bases and at J to 7 bases, leaving 6 bases not matched to a gene. The CDR3 spells CASSWRTGGNEQFF. CDR3 nucleotide sequence: TGTGCCAGCAGCTGGAGAACAGGGGGTAATGAGCAGTTCTTC.

This chain connects TRBV18 to TRBJ1-1; maybe TRBD1 (6 bases). From germline, CDR1 is KGHSH and CDR2 LQKENI. The length of the CDR3 is 12 residues. With 5 bases removed from V and 8 bases from J, the gap between germline ends came to 12 bases. In DNA form, the CDR3 reads TGTGCCAGCTCAGTTTATGGACAGGAAGCTTTCTTT. This translates into CASSVYGQEAFF.

This rearrangement joins TRBV4-1 to TRBJ2-1, with 8 bases identical to TRBD1. The J segment lost 12 bases and the V segment lost 2 bases, leaving 18 bases of the junction unmatched. CDR1 MGHRA and CDR2 YSYEKL come from the germline V gene. The CDR3 has 17 amino acids. The CDR3 nucleotides read TGCGCCAGCAGCCAACCCACCGAGACAGGGGTGGGGGTAGGGCAGTTCTTC. Protein product: CASSQPTETGVGVGQFF.

The chain links TRBV5-1 to TRBJ1-2, with D maybe TRBD1 (5 bases). The germline V gene has CDR1 SGHRS and CDR2 YFSETQ. The germline V and J ends were trimmed by 0 bases and 6 bases, with 18 bases remaining between them. The CDR3 is 16 residues long. CDR3 sequence (DNA): TGCGCCAGCAGCTTGGAAGTGGACAAGGCGTTCCATGGCTACACCTTC. The encoded protein is CASSLEVDKAFHGYTF.

This clone was seen once. V and J are TRBV5-6 and TRBJ2-7; D assignment may be TRBD1 or TRBD2 (5 bases each). The germline V gene encodes CDR1 SGHDT and CDR2 YYEEEE. This CDR3 comprises 18 residues. V was pared by 5 bases and J by 0 bases, with 24 bases between. The CDR3, as DNA: TGTGCCAGCAGTCCCGGCCTGAGGGGCAGCCCGAGCTCCTACGAGCAGTACTTC. Translating gives CASSPGLRGSPSSYEQYF.

The chain carries TRBV6-5 and TRBJ1-3; D remains unclear. Germline V gene lookup returns CDR1 MNHEY and CDR2 SVGAGI. V was shortened by 4 bases and J by 1 base, with 11 bases between the two germline ends. This CDR3 has 15 residues. CDR3 loop: CASSLTRQSGNTIYF. The CDR3 DNA reads TGTGCCAGCAGTTTAACCAGACAATCTGGAAACACCATATATTTT.

J is TRBJ2-1 and V is TRBV29-1; 10 bases are shared with TRBD1. The CDR3 is made up of 12 amino acids. J gave up 7 bases and V 7 bases, and 4 bases lay outside the gene matches. Germline loops: CDR1 SQVTM, CDR2 ANQGSEA. CDR3: CSAGQGLNEQFF. Written as DNA, the CDR3 is TGCAGCGCGGGACAGGGGCTGAATGAGCAGTTCTTC.

This sequence joins TRBV15 and TRBJ1-2, with D possibly being TRBD1 (5 bases). The V end lost 0 bases, the J end lost 2 bases, and 10 bases lay between the germline ends. Germline CDR1 LNHNV, CDR2 YYDKDF (reference sequence). The CDR3 runs 15 residues. The CDR3 here is CATSRDGRTNYGYTF. CDR3 DNA: TGTGCCACCAGCAGAGATGGTCGGACAAACTATGGCTACACCTTC.